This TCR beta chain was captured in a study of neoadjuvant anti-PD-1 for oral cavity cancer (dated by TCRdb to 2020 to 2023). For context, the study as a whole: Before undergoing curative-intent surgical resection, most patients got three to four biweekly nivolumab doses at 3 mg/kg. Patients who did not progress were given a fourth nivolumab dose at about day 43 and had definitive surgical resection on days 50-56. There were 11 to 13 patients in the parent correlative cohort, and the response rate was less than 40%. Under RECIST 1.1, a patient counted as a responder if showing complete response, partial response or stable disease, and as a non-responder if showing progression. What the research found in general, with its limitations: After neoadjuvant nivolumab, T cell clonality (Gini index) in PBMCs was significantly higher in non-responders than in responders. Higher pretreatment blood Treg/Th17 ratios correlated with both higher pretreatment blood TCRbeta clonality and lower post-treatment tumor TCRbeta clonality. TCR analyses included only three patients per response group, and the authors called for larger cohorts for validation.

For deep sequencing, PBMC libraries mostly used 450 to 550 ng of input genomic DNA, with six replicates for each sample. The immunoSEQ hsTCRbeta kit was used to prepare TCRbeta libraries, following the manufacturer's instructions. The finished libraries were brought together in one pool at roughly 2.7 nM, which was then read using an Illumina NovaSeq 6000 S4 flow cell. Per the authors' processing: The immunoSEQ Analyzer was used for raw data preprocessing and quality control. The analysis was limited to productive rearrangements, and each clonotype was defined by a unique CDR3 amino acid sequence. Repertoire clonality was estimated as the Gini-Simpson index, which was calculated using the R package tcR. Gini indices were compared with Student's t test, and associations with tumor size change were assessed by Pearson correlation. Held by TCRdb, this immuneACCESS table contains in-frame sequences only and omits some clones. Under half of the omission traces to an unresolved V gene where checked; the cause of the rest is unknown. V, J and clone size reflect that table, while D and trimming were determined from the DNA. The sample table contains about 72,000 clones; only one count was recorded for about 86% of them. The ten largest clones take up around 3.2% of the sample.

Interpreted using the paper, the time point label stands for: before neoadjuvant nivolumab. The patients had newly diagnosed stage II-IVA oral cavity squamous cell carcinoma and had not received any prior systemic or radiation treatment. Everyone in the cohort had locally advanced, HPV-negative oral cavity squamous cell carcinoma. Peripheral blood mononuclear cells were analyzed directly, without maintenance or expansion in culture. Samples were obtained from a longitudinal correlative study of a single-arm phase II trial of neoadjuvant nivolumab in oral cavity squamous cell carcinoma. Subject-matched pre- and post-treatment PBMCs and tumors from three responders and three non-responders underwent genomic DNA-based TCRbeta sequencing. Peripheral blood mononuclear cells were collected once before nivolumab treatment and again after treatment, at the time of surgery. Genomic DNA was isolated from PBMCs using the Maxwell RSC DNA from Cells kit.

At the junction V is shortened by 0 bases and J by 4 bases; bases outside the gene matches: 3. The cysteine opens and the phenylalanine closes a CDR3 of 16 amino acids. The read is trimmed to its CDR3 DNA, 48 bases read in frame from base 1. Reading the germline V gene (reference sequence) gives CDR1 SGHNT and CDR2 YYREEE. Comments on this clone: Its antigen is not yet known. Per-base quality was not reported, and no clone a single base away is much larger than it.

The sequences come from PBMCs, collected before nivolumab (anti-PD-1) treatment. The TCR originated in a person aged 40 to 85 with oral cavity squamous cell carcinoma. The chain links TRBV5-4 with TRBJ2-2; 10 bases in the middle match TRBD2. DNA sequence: TGTGCCAGCAGCTTGGAAACTAGCGGGGTCACCGGGGAGCTGTTTTTT. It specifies CASSLETSGVTGELFF. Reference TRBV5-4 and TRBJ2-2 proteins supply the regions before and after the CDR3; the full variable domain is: ETGVTQSPTHLIKTRGQQVTLRCSSQSGHNTVSWYQQALGQGPQFIFQYYREEENGRGNFPPRFSGLQFPNYSSELNVNALELDDSALYLCASSLETSGVTGELFFGEGSRLTVL.